Each of the 20 T cell receptor beta chains below was sequenced from the same sample in a study of blood T cell repertoires in COVID-19. Produced via immunoSEQ multiplex PCR; TCRdb's table is partial and in-frame only. The sample has over 65,000 clones, around 86% seen once. The sample was peripheral blood. The receptors stem from a man under 40 with acute or convalescent COVID-19.

The V gene is TRBV19, the J gene TRBJ2-3; D unresolved. The CDR3 extends over 13 amino acids. Germline loops: CDR1 LNHDA, CDR2 SQIVND (reference sequence). V was clipped by 4 bases and J by 4 bases, with 9 bases between them. The CDR3: CASSRGLADTQYF. CDR3 DNA sequence: TGTGCCAGTAGTAGAGGTCTGGCAGATACGCAGTATTTT.

The chain joins TRBV5-1 to TRBJ2-1; a possible D gene is TRBD2 (6 bases). CDR1 is SGHRS and CDR2 is YFSETQ in the germline V gene. The CDR3 covers 17 residues. V dropped 5 bases and J dropped 7 bases, with 25 bases sitting between them. CDR3 loop: CASRGEADYLNPNEQFF. The DNA for the CDR3 is TGCGCCAGCAGGGGGGAGGCGGACTACCTTAATCCGAATGAGCAGTTCTTC.

The chain recombines TRBV30 with TRBJ1-6, with TRBD1 as a possible D gene (5 bases). The CDR3 is made up of 14 amino acids. V was pared by 2 bases and J by 7 bases, with 12 bases between. Germline CDR1 and CDR2: GTSNPN and SVGIG (reference sequence). The DNA of the CDR3 is TGTGCCTGGAGTCCAGGGTGGAAAAATTCACCCCTCCACTTT. Its translation: CAWSPGWKNSPLHF.

This clone was seen only once. The chain has TRBV3-1 (or the pseudogene TRBV3-2) and TRBJ2-5; 8 nucleotides agree with TRBD2. From germline, CDR1 is LGHDT and CDR2 YNNKEL (reference sequence). This CDR3 comprises 18 residues. V shed 1 base and J 5 bases; nucleotides not matched to a gene: 15. CDR3 amino acids: CASSQGFATSVIRETQYF. In DNA form, the CDR3 reads TGTGCCAGCAGCCAAGGATTTGCGACTAGCGTCATTCGGGAGACCCAGTACTTC.

This clone has only a few counts. The V and J genes are TRBV3-1 (or the pseudogene TRBV3-2) and TRBJ1-3; 10 positions match TRBD1. J lost 7 bases, V lost 7 bases, and 7 bases had no gene match. This CDR3 contains 14 residues. Germline V gives CDR1 LGHDT, CDR2 YNNKEL (reference sequence). The CDR3 bases are TGTGCCAGCACAAGGACAGGGGGAAGGAACACCATATATTTT. It is translated as CASTRTGGRNTIYF.

This chain uses TRBV2 with TRBJ2-3, with 9 bases identical to TRBD1. Losses at the gene ends were 8 bases for V and 2 bases for J; bases not matched to a gene: 8. The germline gives CDR1 SNHLY, CDR2 FYNNEI. CDR3 length: 15 residues. Here the CDR3 reads CASLWTGVNTDTQYF. In nucleotides, the CDR3 is TGTGCCAGCTTATGGACAGGGGTGAACACAGATACGCAGTATTTT. Based on the CDR3 plus reference TRBV2 and TRBJ2-3, the full variable domain is EPEVTQTPSHQVTQMGQEVILRCVPISNHLYFYWYRQILGQKVEFLVSFYNNEISEKSEIFDDQFSVERPDGSNFTLKIRSTKLEDSAMYFCASLWTGVNTDTQYFGPGTRLTVL.

This chain connects TRBV7-9 to TRBJ2-7; TRBD1 matches at 7 bases. The germline V gene encodes CDR1 SEHNR and CDR2 FQNEAQ (reference sequence). J gave up 4 bases and V 6 bases, and 15 bases lay outside the gene matches. The length of the CDR3 is 16 residues. The DNA for the CDR3 is TGTGCCAGCAGTCTAATGACAGGGTTAAAGACGTACGAGCAGTACTTC. Translated, it gives CASSLMTGLKTYEQYF.

The V and J genes are TRBV24-1 and TRBJ2-1; a weak D match, TRBD1 (6 bases). V was pared by 10 bases and J by 4 bases, with 13 bases between. Germline V gene sequence: CDR1 KGHDR, CDR2 SFDVKD. The CDR3 is made up of 13 amino acids. The CDR3 bases are TGTGCCACTACTGCAGGGGAGTACAATGAGCAGTTCTTC. Amino acid sequence: CATTAGEYNEQFF.

The chain links TRBV2 to TRBJ1-5; 8 bases are shared with TRBD1. With V trimmed by 9 bases and J by 6 bases, 10 bases remained unmatched. This CDR3 is 14 amino acids long. The V gene's germline CDR1 is SNHLY and CDR2 FYNNEI. CDR3 in DNA: TGTGCCAGTAACCAGGGGGCGCGGGGTCAGCCCCAGCATTTT. Its translation is CASNQGARGQPQHF.

The DNA of the CDR3 is TGCGCCAGCAGCCTGAGGGGGCCTAATGAAAAACTGTTTTTT. Protein sequence: CASSLRGPNEKLFF. The J gene is TRBJ1-4, the V gene TRBV5-1; TRBD1 matches 7 bases. After removal of 4 bases from V and 3 bases from J, the junction contained 3 bases not matched to a gene. This CDR3 comprises 14 residues. CDR1 is SGHRS, CDR2 YFSETQ, per germline.

This chain uses TRBV20-1 with TRBJ2-7; TRBD1 is a possible D gene (6 bases). V was cut by 7 bases and J by 4 bases, with 11 bases left in between. From germline, CDR1 is DFQATT and CDR2 SNEGSKA (reference sequence). This CDR3 has 11 amino acids. CDR3 DNA sequence: TGCAGTGTTCAGGGACATTACGAGCAGTACTTC. Translation: CSVQGHYEQYF.

The chain carries TRBV18 and TRBJ2-7, with 8 bases identical to TRBD2. Trimming took 3 bases from V and 7 from J; bases not matched to a gene: 8. The CDR3 sequence is 14 residues long. Germline V gives CDR1 KGHSH, CDR2 LQKENI. The CDR3 bases are TGTGCCAGCTCACCCCGCGGGACTAGTGAGGAGCAGTACTTC. Protein sequence: CASSPRGTSEEQYF.

V and J are TRBV5-6 and TRBJ2-3, with TRBD2 matching 7 bases. Per germline, CDR1 SGHDT and CDR2 YYEEEE. Germline trimming cut 2 bases from V and 3 bases from J; bases unmatched to any gene: 3. The CDR3 is 14 amino acids. The DNA for the CDR3 is TGTGCCAGCAGCTTCGGGCGGGAGACAGATACGCAGTATTTT. Translated: CASSFGRETDTQYF.

J is TRBJ2-3 and V is TRBV7-2, with 8 nucleotides matching TRBD2. The V segment lost 9 bases and the J segment 3 bases; nucleotides outside the gene matches: 5. Germline CDR1 is SGHTA and CDR2 is FQGNSA. The CDR3 consists of 13 residues. This CDR3 reads CASERERTDTQYF. In nucleotides, the CDR3 is TGTGCCAGTGAGCGGGAGAGGACAGATACGCAGTATTTT.

The chain uses TRBV4-1 and TRBJ1-4; 10 positions agree with TRBD1. CDR3 length: 15 amino acids. In germline, CDR1 is MGHRA, CDR2 YSYEKL. After removal of 1 base from V and 8 bases from J, the junction contained 4 bases not matched to a gene. The DNA of the CDR3 is TGCGCCAGCAGCCAAGGACAGGGGGCATCGGAAAAACTGTTTTTT. It translates to CASSQGQGASEKLFF.

The gene calls are TRBV28 and TRBJ2-4; D is possibly TRBD1 (5 bases). The CDR3 consists of 14 residues. Germline CDR1 reads MDHEN; CDR2 reads SYDVKM. Trimming shortened V by 3 bases and J by 0 bases, and 6 bases separated the two germline ends. CDR3 DNA: TGTGCCAGCAGTTTCCAGGGAGCCAAAAACATTCAGTACTTC. Translation: CASSFQGAKNIQYF.

This clone is a singleton in its sample. The chain combines TRBV7-9 with TRBJ2-7; TRBD1 is a possible D gene (5 bases). The V and J ends lost 3 bases and 2 bases respectively, with 11 bases between them. The CDR3 is made up of 14 amino acids. From germline, CDR1 is SEHNR and CDR2 FQNEAQ (reference sequence). CDR3 region: CASSFSAGTYEQYF. CDR3 nucleotide sequence: TGTGCCAGCAGCTTTTCCGCAGGGACCTACGAGCAGTACTTC.

The V and J genes are TRBV19 and TRBJ2-4; D unclear. The germline V gene has CDR1 LNHDA and CDR2 SQIVND (reference sequence). Trimming took off 0 bases at V and 2 bases at J, with 8 bases between the two ends. The length of the CDR3 is 15 residues. The CDR3, as DNA: TGTGCCAGTAGTATAGATCAGTCCCCCAAAAACATTCAGTACTTC. Protein sequence: CASSIDQSPKNIQYF.

V is TRBV9 and J is TRBJ1-6; maybe TRBD1 (6 bases). V was trimmed by 0 bases and J by 9 bases, leaving 16 bases between them. CDR1 is SGDLS, CDR2 YYNGEE, per germline. The CDR3 consists of 16 residues. The CDR3 coding sequence is TGTGCCAGCAGCGTAGCTCGGGGGGCCGGAGGTTCACCCCTCCACTTT. Encoded protein: CASSVARGAGGSPLHF.

This sequence joins TRBV5-1 and TRBJ2-3, with D perhaps matching TRBD2 (6 bases). The germline CDR1 and CDR2 sequences are SGHRS and YFSETQ. The V end lost 3 bases, the J end lost 3 bases, and 11 bases lay between the germline ends. The CDR3 spans 14 residues. The DNA for the CDR3 is TGCGCCAGCAGCTCCCTAGCGACTACAGATACGCAGTATTTT. Its translation is CASSSLATTDTQYF.